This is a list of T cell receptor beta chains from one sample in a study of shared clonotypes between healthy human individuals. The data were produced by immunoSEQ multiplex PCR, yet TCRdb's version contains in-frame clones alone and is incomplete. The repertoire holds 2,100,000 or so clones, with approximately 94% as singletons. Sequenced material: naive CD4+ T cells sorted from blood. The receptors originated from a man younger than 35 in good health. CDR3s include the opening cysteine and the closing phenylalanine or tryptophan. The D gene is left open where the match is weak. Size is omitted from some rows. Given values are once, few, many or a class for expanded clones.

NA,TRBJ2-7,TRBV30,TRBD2,TGTGCCTGGAGTCCCAGGAGGGGACTAGCAACCCACGAGCAGTACTTC,CAWSPRRGLATHEQYF
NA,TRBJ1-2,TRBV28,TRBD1,TGTGCCACCTCGGGACAGGCAAATGGCTACACCTTC,CATSGQANGYTF
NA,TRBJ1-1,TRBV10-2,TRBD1,TGCGCCAGCACCCGACAGGGGGCGAACACTGAAGCTTTCTTT,CASTRQGANTEAFF
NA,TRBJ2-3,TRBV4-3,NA,TGCGCCAGCAGCCAAGATTGGAAGGCAGATACGCAGTATTTT,CASSQDWKADTQYF
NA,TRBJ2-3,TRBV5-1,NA,TGCGCCAGCAGCTTGGGTCCGGGCTCCCTCGGAGATACGCAGTATTTT,CASSLGPGSLGDTQYF
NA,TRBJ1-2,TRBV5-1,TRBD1,TGCGCCAGCACCGATAACAGGGGAGATAATGGCTACACCTTC,CASTDNRGDNGYTF
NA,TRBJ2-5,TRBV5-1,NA,TGCGCCAGCACGGGGGCGAGCCAAGAGACCCAGTACTTC,CASTGASQETQYF
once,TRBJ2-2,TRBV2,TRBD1,TGTGCCAGCAGTGAGGGACAGATAAACACCGGGGAGCTGTTTTTT,CASSEGQINTGELFF
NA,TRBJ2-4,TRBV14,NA,TGTGCCAGCAAGCAGGGTGAGACCAAAAACATTCAGTACTTC,CASKQGETKNIQYF
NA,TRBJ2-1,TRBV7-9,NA,TGTGCCAGCAGCTTGGAGCGCAACAATGAGCAGTTCTTC,CASSLERNNEQFF
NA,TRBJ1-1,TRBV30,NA,TGTGCCTGGAGTGTGGACACGAACACTGAAGCTTTCTTT,CAWSVDTNTEAFF
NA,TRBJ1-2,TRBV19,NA,TGTGCCAGTAGAGACAAGCCCTATGGCTACACCTTC,CASRDKPYGYTF
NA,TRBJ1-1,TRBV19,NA,TGTGCCAGTAGTCATGAAGGCCCGGGGGCTGAAGCTTTCTTT,CASSHEGPGAEAFF
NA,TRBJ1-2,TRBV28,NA,TGTGCCAGCAGTCCCTCCCCATGGTGGGCTGAGGGCTACACCTTC,CASSPSPWWAEGYTF
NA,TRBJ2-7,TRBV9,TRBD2,TGTGCCAGCAGCGTAGGGGGACGGGCGGGAGGACCAAGTGAGCAGTACTTC,CASSVGGRAGGPSEQYF
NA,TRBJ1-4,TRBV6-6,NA,TGTGCCAGCAGTCGACAGGAAAGGGATGAAAAACTGTTTTTT,CASSRQERDEKLFF
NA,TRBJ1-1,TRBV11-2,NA,TGTGCCAGCAGCTTAGAAACAGGGTGGACCGCTGAAGCTTTCTTT,CASSLETGWTAEAFF
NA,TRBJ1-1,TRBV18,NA,TGTGCCAGCTCACCACTGGCACTGAACACTGAAGCTTTCTTT,CASSPLALNTEAFF
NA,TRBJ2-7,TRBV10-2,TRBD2,TGCGCCAGCAGTGAGAAGCGGGAGAGGTACGAGCAGTACTTC,CASSEKRERYEQYF
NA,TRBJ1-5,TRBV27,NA,TGTGCCAGCAGTTACTCGTGGCAGGTCAATCAGCCCCAGCATTTT,CASSYSWQVNQPQHF
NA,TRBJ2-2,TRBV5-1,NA,TGCGCCAGCAGCAATACACCGGTACGGAACACCGGGGAGCTGTTTTTT,CASSNTPVRNTGELFF
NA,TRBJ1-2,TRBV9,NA,TGTGCCAGCAGCCTAGGTAGAGCCTCCTATGGCTACACCTTC,CASSLGRASYGYTF
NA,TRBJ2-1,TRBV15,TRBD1,TGTGCCACCAGGACAGGACAGGTCTACAATGAGCAGTTCTTC,CATRTGQVYNEQFF
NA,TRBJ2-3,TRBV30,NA,TGTGCCTGGACCCCCCCCTCACCAGATACGCAGTATTTT,CAWTPPSPDTQYF
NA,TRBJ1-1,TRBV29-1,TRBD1,TGCAGCGTTGATCTTGAGGGGGCAGGTTTCACTGAAGCTTTCTTT,CSVDLEGAGFTEAFF
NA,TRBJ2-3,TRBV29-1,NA,TGCAGCGTTGATTTCGGGGGCACAGATACGCAGTATTTT,CSVDFGGTDTQYF
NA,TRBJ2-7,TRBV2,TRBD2,TGTGCCAGCAGTGGCAGACTAGCGGGAACCTACGAGCAGTACTTC,CASSGRLAGTYEQYF
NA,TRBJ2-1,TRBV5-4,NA,TGTGCCAGCAGGATGTCCGGGACGCCCTCCTACAATGAGCAGTTCTTC,CASRMSGTPSYNEQFF
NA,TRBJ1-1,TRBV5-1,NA,TGCGCCAGCAGCTTGGATAGTCTGGGGAACACTGAAGCTTTCTTT,CASSLDSLGNTEAFF
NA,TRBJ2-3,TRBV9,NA,TGTGCCAGCAGCCCGGGGGCCCGGCTCCCAGATACGCAGTATTTT,CASSPGARLPDTQYF
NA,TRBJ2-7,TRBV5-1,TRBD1,TGCGCCAGCAGCAAACCGGGACAGACGGGCGAGCAGTACTTC,CASSKPGQTGEQYF
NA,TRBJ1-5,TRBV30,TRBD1,TGTGCCTGGAGTCTCACAGGGGGCAATCAGCCCCAGCATTTT,CAWSLTGGNQPQHF
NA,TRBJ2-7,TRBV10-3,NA,TGTGCCACTGGGGGTAGTGGATACGAGCAGTACTTC,CATGGSGYEQYF
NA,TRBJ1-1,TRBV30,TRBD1,TGTGCCTGTGTACAGGGGGCCCTTGGAGCTTTCTTT,CACVQGALGAFF
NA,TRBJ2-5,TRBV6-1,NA,TGTGCCAGCAGTACAGAGGATGGGAAGGGGAGCCAGTACTTC,CASSTEDGKGSQYF
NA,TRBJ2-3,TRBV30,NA,TGTGCCTGGAGTGTTCAGTTGGGGGTCACAGATACGCAGTATTTT,CAWSVQLGVTDTQYF
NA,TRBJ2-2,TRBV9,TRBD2,TGTGCCAGCAGCAAGACTAGCGGGAGGACCGGGGAGCTGTTTTTT,CASSKTSGRTGELFF
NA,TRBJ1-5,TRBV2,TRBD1,TGTGCCAGCAGTGCCAGGGGGCTTAACGGCAATCAGCCCCAGCATTTT,CASSARGLNGNQPQHF
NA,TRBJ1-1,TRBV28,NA,TGTGCCAGCACCGGGGGCCTCTCTTTGGCTTTCTTT,CASTGGLSLAFF
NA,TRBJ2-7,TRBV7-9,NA,TGTGCCAGCAGCTCGGGACGTTCACCCATCTACGAGCAGTACTTC,CASSSGRSPIYEQYF
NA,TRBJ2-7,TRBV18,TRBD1,TGTGCCAGCTCACCTCGGATCGGACAGGGGGCGAACGAGCAGTACTTC,CASSPRIGQGANEQYF
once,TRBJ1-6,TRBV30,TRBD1,TGTGCCTGGAGGGACAGGGCGGATTCACCCCTCCACTTT,CAWRDRADSPLHF
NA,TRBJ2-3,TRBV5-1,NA,TGCGCCAGCAGCCGGGACTCCTCTGGCGGGGATACGCAGTATTTT,CASSRDSSGGDTQYF
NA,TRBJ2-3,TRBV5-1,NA,TGCGCCAGCAGCTTAGAGGGAAAGGGGCCAGATACGCAGTATTTT,CASSLEGKGPDTQYF
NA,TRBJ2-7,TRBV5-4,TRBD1,TGTGCCAGCAGCGGAAGTTCCGGGACAGGCCCCTACGAGCAGTACTTC,CASSGSSGTGPYEQYF
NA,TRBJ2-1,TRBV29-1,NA,TGCAGCGTTGTTGGAGGGGGCGATGAGCAGTTCTTC,CSVVGGGDEQFF
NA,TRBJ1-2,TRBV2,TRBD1,TGTGCCACAAGAGTCGGGACAGGGGTTTTATATGGCTACACCTTC,CATRVGTGVLYGYTF
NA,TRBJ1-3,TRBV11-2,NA,TGTGCCAGCAGCTTAGCAGGCGTCAGGGGCTCTGGAAACACCATATATTTT,CASSLAGVRGSGNTIYF
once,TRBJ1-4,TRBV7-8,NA,TGTGCCAGCAGCCCGTCTAGGTTGGGGGCGCGGGGGGAAAAACTGTTTTTT,CASSPSRLGARGEKLFF
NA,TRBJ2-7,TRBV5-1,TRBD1,TGCGCCAGCAGCTTGGAACAGGGGCTTAATTACGAGCAGTACTTC,CASSLEQGLNYEQYF
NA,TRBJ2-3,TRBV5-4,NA,TGTGCCAGCAGCTGGATTGGTGCAGATACGCAGTATTTT,CASSWIGADTQYF
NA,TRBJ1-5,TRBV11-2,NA,TGTGCCAGCAGCCCACCTTCTAGGTTTGCCAATCAGCCCCAGCATTTT,CASSPPSRFANQPQHF